Listed here are 26 T cell receptor beta chains from one sample, sequenced in a study of blood T cell repertoires in COVID-19. Assay used: immunoSEQ multiplex PCR; TCRdb lists only in-frame clones, some missing. The profile shows 300,000 to 400,000 clones, 70% to 90% of them singletons. Sequencing used PBMCs or T cells enriched from blood (not recorded which). The receptors here all came from a woman in her 30s with acute COVID-19.

The CDR3 nucleotides are TGTGCCAGCAGCTTAGTCAGACTAGCGGGGGGAGGCACAGATACGCAGTATTTT. It yields the protein CASSLVRLAGGGTDTQYF. The gene calls are TRBV7-2 and TRBJ2-3, with 13 nucleotides matching TRBD2. Germline assignment: CDR1 SGHTA and CDR2 FQGNSA. The CDR3 totals 18 residues. Trimming removed 1 base from V and 1 base from J; junction bases left unmatched: 5.

This chain uses TRBV19 with TRBJ1-3, with D tentatively TRBD1 (6 bases). The CDR3 consists of 13 residues. V was shortened by 7 bases and J by 4 bases, with 11 bases between the two germline ends. The germline V gene has CDR1 LNHDA and CDR2 SQIVND (reference sequence). The CDR3 DNA reads as TGTGCCAGTATTCGGGACAACGGAAACACCATATATTTT. Residues: CASIRDNGNTIYF.

This chain links TRBV2 with TRBJ1-2; no clear D gene. V was pared by 7 bases and J by 2 bases, with 11 bases between. The CDR3 contains 13 residues. Germline V gene data show CDR1 as SNHLY and CDR2 as FYNNEI. CDR3 sequence (DNA): TGTGCCAGCACGGGATCGGGAAACTATGGCTACACCTTC. Its translation: CASTGSGNYGYTF.

The chain employs TRBV9 and TRBJ1-3, with TRBD1 identical over 8 bases. V dropped 4 bases and J dropped 2; count of bases not matched to a gene: 5. CDR1 and CDR2 from the germline V gene are SGDLS and YYNGEE. CDR3 size: 15 residues. For the CDR3, the DNA is TGTGCCAGCAGCATCGGACAGGGTACTGGAAACACCATATATTTT. Translated: CASSIGQGTGNTIYF.

The sample holds one count of this clone. V gene TRBV5-1 combines with J gene TRBJ1-1; D is uncertain. Germline V CDR1 and CDR2: SGHRS, YFSETQ. The CDR3 loop spans 13 amino acids. V lost 7 bases and J 0 bases, leaving 10 bases between the germline ends. The CDR3 here is CASAGLMNTEAFF. The CDR3, as DNA: TGCGCCAGCGCGGGATTAATGAACACTGAAGCTTTCTTT.

The rearrangement uses TRBV4-1 and TRBJ1-2; weak D call: TRBD1 (5 bases). Germline values: CDR1 MGHRA, CDR2 YSYEKL. Trimming pared 1 base from V and 1 base from J, leaving 7 bases between. The CDR3 runs 14 residues. CDR3 DNA: TGCGCCAGCAGCCAAGCCCAGGGTAACTATGGCTACACCTTC. Translating it yields CASSQAQGNYGYTF.

CDR3 in amino acids: CATMGADTTSTDTQYF. As DNA, the CDR3 is TGTGCCACCATGGGAGCGGATACTACTAGCACAGATACGCAGTATTTT. The chain couples TRBV24-1 to TRBJ2-3; the D gene is possibly TRBD2 (5 bases). The V end was cut by 8 bases, the J end by 0 bases, with 17 bases between. The CDR3 sequence is 16 residues long. CDR1 is KGHDR and CDR2 is SFDVKD in the germline V gene.

The chain has TRBV27 and TRBJ2-7, with D possibly being TRBD1 (6 bases). The length of the CDR3 is 15 residues. Germline values: CDR1 MNHEY, CDR2 SMNVEV (reference sequence). The V end was cut by 5 bases, the J end by 5 bases, with 19 bases between. The CDR3 DNA is TGTGCCAGCAGTCCCCCTGGATTAGGGGGAAACGAGCAGTACTTC. This codes for CASSPPGLGGNEQYF.

V usage is TRBV5-6 and J usage is TRBJ2-7, with D perhaps TRBD1 (5 bases). CDR1 is SGHDT, CDR2 YYEEEE, per germline. The ends were cut back, 4 bases at V and 3 bases at J, with 17 bases in the middle. The CDR3 extends over 15 amino acids. The CDR3 DNA reads as TGTGCCAGCAGCGCCGGACACGAAGGTTACTACGAGCAGTACTTC. Residues: CASSAGHEGYYEQYF.

Concerning this clone itself: At one boundary the junction diverges from the germline segment, which might be a read error. The same CDR3 arises from other DNA sequences in this sample as well. The chain couples TRBV3-1 (or the pseudogene TRBV3-2) to TRBJ2-7, with D tentatively TRBD2 (5 bases). This CDR3 has 12 amino acids. In germline, CDR1 is LGHDT, CDR2 YNNKEL (reference sequence). CDR3 DNA sequence: TGTGCCAGCAGCCAAGTCCGGGGTGAGCAATACTTC. Amino acids: CASSQVRGEQYF.

This clone has a handful of counts. V gene TRBV29-1 combines with J gene TRBJ2-7; 7 nucleotides agree with TRBD1. Germline CDR1 is SQVTM and CDR2 is ANQGSEA. CDR3 size: 14 residues. V trimming: 0 bases; J trimming: 5 bases; junction bases outside the gene matches: 7. The CDR3 here is CSVEEPGQLHEQYF. In DNA form, the CDR3 reads TGCAGCGTTGAAGAGCCGGGACAGCTACACGAGCAGTACTTC.

The gene calls are TRBV27 and TRBJ2-7, with D tentatively TRBD1 (6 bases). This CDR3 comprises 13 residues. Germline-derived CDR1 and CDR2 are MNHEY and SMNVEV (reference sequence). Between the trimmed V and J ends, which lost 3 bases and 4 bases, there was a span of 10 bases. The CDR3 DNA is TGTGCCAGCAGTTTCCGGCAGGGGTACGAGCAGTACTTC. This sequence encodes CASSFRQGYEQYF.

The rearrangement joins TRBV6-5 to TRBJ1-5, with 7 positions matching TRBD1. CDR3 length: 15 amino acids. Germline V gives CDR1 MNHEY, CDR2 SVGAGI. V shed 0 bases and J 4 bases; nucleotides not matched to a gene: 3. The CDR3 loop is CASSYSGTANQPQHF. DNA for the CDR3: TGTGCCAGCAGTTACTCTGGGACAGCGAATCAGCCCCAGCATTTT.

The genes are TRBV28 and TRBJ1-5, with TRBD1 as a possible D gene (6 bases). This CDR3 spans 14 amino acids. Germline CDR1 and CDR2: MDHEN and SYDVKM. V lost 1 base to trimming and J lost 7 bases, with 11 bases between them. The CDR3 region has the DNA TGTGCCAGCAGTTTATTGGACAGCCAACAGCCCCAGCATTTT. It is translated as CASSLLDSQQPQHF.

The rearrangement links TRBV9 to TRBJ2-7; D gene uncertain. V was shortened by 4 bases and J by 3 bases, with 5 bases between the two germline ends. This CDR3 has 11 residues. Germline V gives CDR1 SGDLS, CDR2 YYNGEE. The CDR3 coding sequence is TGTGCCAGCAGCCCCGGCTACGAGCAGTACTTC. It codes for CASSPGYEQYF.

The chain employs TRBV28 and TRBJ2-7; 9 bases are shared with TRBD1. The CDR3 totals 17 residues. Germline loops: CDR1 MDHEN, CDR2 SYDVKM. Trimming at V came to 9 bases and at J to 0 bases, leaving 15 bases not matched to a gene. This chain's CDR3 is CASFSLGQGKTSYEQYF. Written as DNA, the CDR3 is TGTGCCAGTTTCTCGCTCGGACAGGGGAAAACCTCCTACGAGCAGTACTTC.

There are a few counts of this clone. The rearrangement links TRBV7-2 to TRBJ1-3, with 9 bases aligning to TRBD1. The germline V gene has CDR1 SGHTA and CDR2 FQGNSA. The CDR3 is made up of 13 amino acids. The V segment lost 8 bases and the J segment 5 bases; nucleotides outside the gene matches: 4. The CDR3 nucleotides are TGTGCCAGCGGGACAGGGAATCGAAACACCATATATTTT. It encodes CASGTGNRNTIYF.

This clone showed up just a few times. The rearrangement uses TRBV7-8 and TRBJ1-1; D perhaps matches TRBD1 (6 bases). V was shortened by 3 bases and J by 1 base, with 9 bases between the two germline ends. The CDR3 loop spans 14 amino acids. The germline V gene has CDR1 SGHVS and CDR2 FQNEAQ. The CDR3: CASSFRDKNTEAFF. For the CDR3, the DNA is TGTGCCAGCAGCTTCCGGGACAAGAACACTGAAGCTTTCTTT.

This chain joins TRBV6-4 and TRBJ2-1; D possibly corresponds to TRBD1 (6 bases). The germline V gene encodes CDR1 MRHNA and CDR2 SNTAGT. Trimming pared 11 bases from V and 2 bases from J, leaving 10 bases between. This CDR3 spans 12 amino acids. The CDR3 nucleotides read TGTGCCCGCTGGGGGCCCTACAATGAGCAGTTCTTC. Translation gives CARWGPYNEQFF.

The chain joins TRBV3-1 (or the pseudogene TRBV3-2) to TRBJ1-6; tentative D call: TRBD1 (5 bases). The CDR3 covers 14 residues. CDR1 is LGHDT, CDR2 YNNKEL, per germline (reference sequence). The ends were cut back, 0 bases at V and 10 bases at J, with 10 bases in the middle. The CDR3, as DNA: TGTGCCAGCAGCCAAGATGGGGCTTTCTCACCCCTCCACTTT. It specifies CASSQDGAFSPLHF.

This chain joins TRBV6-6 and TRBJ1-3; 9 positions agree with TRBD1. CDR1 is MNHNY, CDR2 SVGAGI, per germline (reference sequence). The CDR3 loop spans 16 amino acids. The trim removed 2 bases at V and 1 base at J, leaving 3 bases unmatched. The CDR3 sequence: CASSYRDRASGNTIYF. CDR3 in DNA: TGTGCCAGCAGTTACCGGGACAGGGCATCTGGAAACACCATATATTTT.

This chain connects TRBV5-1 to TRBJ1-1, with 8 bases fitting TRBD1. This CDR3 is 17 amino acids long. V dropped 2 bases and J dropped 11; count of bases not matched to a gene: 20. Germline V gene lookup returns CDR1 SGHRS and CDR2 YFSETQ. CDR3 sequence (DNA): TGCGCCAGCAGCTTTTCGCAGGGACAGGACGTCCTCGAGAATGCTTTCTTT. This sequence encodes CASSFSQGQDVLENAFF. The entire variable domain, with the rest obtained from reference TRBV5-1 and TRBJ1-1, is as follows: KAGVTQTPRYLIKTRGQQVTLSCSPISGHRSVSWYQQTPGQGLQFLFEYFSETQRNKGNFPGRFSGRQFSNSRSEMNVSTLELGDSALYLCASSFSQGQDVLENAFFGQGTRLTVV.

V is TRBV12-3 or TRBV12-4 and J is TRBJ1-1; D ambiguous. V gave up 3 bases and J gave up 4 bases, with 9 bases separating them. The CDR3 sequence is 13 residues long. CDR3 sequence reads: CASSFTGATEAFF. The CDR3 DNA is TGTGCCAGCAGTTTTACGGGAGCCACTGAAGCTTTCTTT.

The genes are TRBV24-1 and TRBJ1-3; 7 nucleotides align to TRBD1. In germline, CDR1 is KGHDR, CDR2 SFDVKD. The ends lost 5 bases at V and 0 bases at J; junction bases unmatched: 3. The CDR3 runs 15 residues. In DNA, the CDR3 is TGTGCCACCAGTGGCCCAGGGGGCTCTGGAAACACCATATATTTT. Amino acid sequence: CATSGPGGSGNTIYF.

This clone was seen once. The chain carries TRBV10-3 and TRBJ1-5; the D gene is possibly TRBD1 (6 bases). The length of the CDR3 is 15 residues. Trimming stripped 3 bases from V and 4 bases from J, with 13 bases between. In germline, CDR1 is ENHRY, CDR2 SYGVKD. The CDR3 DNA follows: TGTGCCATCAGTGATATGTCAGGGGAAAATCAGCCCCAGCATTTT. This gives the protein CAISDMSGENQPQHF.

The gene calls are TRBV6-5 and TRBJ1-5; 8 positions match TRBD1. Trimming at V came to 6 bases and at J to 3 bases, leaving 7 bases not matched to a gene. The CDR3 is made up of 15 amino acids. Germline loops: CDR1 MNHEY, CDR2 SVGAGI. DNA of the CDR3: TGTGCCAGCAGACAGGGGGGGGCGTACAATCAGCCCCAGCATTTT. Its translation is CASRQGGAYNQPQHF.